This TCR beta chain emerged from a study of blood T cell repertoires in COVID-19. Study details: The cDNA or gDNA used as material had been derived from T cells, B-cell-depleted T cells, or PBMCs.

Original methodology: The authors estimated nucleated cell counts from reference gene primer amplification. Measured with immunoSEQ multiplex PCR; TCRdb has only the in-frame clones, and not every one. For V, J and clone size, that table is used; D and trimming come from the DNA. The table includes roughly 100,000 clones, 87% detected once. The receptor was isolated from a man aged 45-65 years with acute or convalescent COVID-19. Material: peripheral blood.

The DNA for the CDR3 is TGTGCCAGCAGTTCGGGACTAGCGGGAGTAGATGAGCAGTTCTTC. Protein: CASSSGLAGVDEQFF. The gene calls are TRBV28 and TRBJ2-1, with TRBD2 matching over 14 bases. V gave up 4 bases and J gave up 8 bases; unmatched junction bases: 4. Germline V CDR1 and CDR2: MDHEN, SYDVKM. This CDR3 is built from 15 residues.